This T cell receptor beta chain was found in a study of shared clonotypes between healthy human individuals. Notes on the study in general: Larger estimated richness was generally recorded for naive subsets relative to memory subsets. Large depth notwithstanding, sorted-subset sequencing proved incomplete by rarefaction. Shared clonotypes: roughly 4.7% naive CD4, roughly 3.5% naive CD8, less than 2.5% memory CD4, 0.4% to 0.45% memory CD8. The four-donor shared clonotypes exceeded non-shared clonotypes in generation probability, with non-shared ones scoring lower.

Clones were sequenced by immunoSEQ multiplex PCR, and TCRdb holds only the in-frame ones, with some missing. The sample lists about 960,000 clones; 76% were seen once. This CDR3 is built from 15 residues. The germline gives CDR1 SGDLS, CDR2 YYNGEE. V lost 2 bases to trimming and J lost 8 bases; unmatched junction nucleotides: 5. Comment on this clone: Its specificity is not known.

The receptor's source is a man younger than 30 in good health. V and J are TRBV9 and TRBJ1-6, with 9 bases aligning to TRBD1. Sequenced input: memory CD4+ T cells sorted from blood. Subset denoted: CD45RA-negative fraction. For the CDR3, the DNA is TGTGCCAGCAGCGTTGGGTGGGACAGGGATTCACCCCTCCACTTT. It translates to CASSVGWDRDSPLHF. Looking up the rest from reference TRBV9 and TRBJ1-6 gives the full variable domain: DSGVTQTPKHLITATGQRVTLRCSPRSGDLSVYWYQQSLDQGLQFLIQYYNGEERAKGNILERFSAQQFPDLHSELNLSSLELGDSALYFCASSVGWDRDSPLHFGNGTRLTVT.